The rows below give T cell receptor beta chains drawn from one sample of a study of immune evolution from preneoplasia to lung adenocarcinoma. This table comes from immunoSEQ multiplex PCR, and its TCRdb copy is limited to in-frame clones, with some not included. Here the sample spans some 9,800 clones, approximately 90% being singletons. The material sequenced was FFPE invasive lung adenocarcinoma tissue. The receptors were gathered from a person in their 70s with invasive lung adenocarcinoma. Some clones in this sample may be carry-over from other donors' samples. CDR3s include the opening cysteine and the closing phenylalanine or tryptophan. Fields, in order: clone size, J gene, V gene, D gene, CDR3 protein, CDR3 DNA. The D gene is left open where the match is weak. The listing skips clone size in some rows; elsewhere it reads once, few, many or a size class.

abundance: -; j_gene: TRBJ1-2; v_gene: TRBV28; d_gene: TRBD1; CDR3aa: CASSLFGTGSYGYTF; CDR3nt: TGTGCCAGCAGTTTATTTGGGACAGGTAGCTATGGCTACACCTTC
abundance: once; j_gene: TRBJ1-5; v_gene: TRBV28; d_gene: -; CDR3aa: CASSFGGNQPQHF; CDR3nt: TGTGCCAGCAGTTTCGGGGGTAACCAGCCCCAGCATTTT
abundance: -; j_gene: TRBJ1-2; v_gene: TRBV7-3; d_gene: TRBD1; CDR3aa: CASSLDRGNYGYTF; CDR3nt: TGTGCCAGCAGCCTCGACAGGGGAAACTATGGCTACACCTTC
abundance: -; j_gene: TRBJ1-5; v_gene: TRBV28; d_gene: TRBD1; CDR3aa: CASSPARRGLDQPQHF; CDR3nt: TGTGCCAGCAGTCCTGCCCGCAGGGGGCTAGATCAGCCCCAGCATTTT
abundance: -; j_gene: TRBJ1-2; v_gene: TRBV7-9; d_gene: -; CDR3aa: CASSPIGDYGYTF; CDR3nt: TGTGCCAGCAGCCCTATAGGGGACTATGGCTACACCTTC
abundance: -; j_gene: TRBJ2-2; v_gene: TRBV18; d_gene: TRBD2; CDR3aa: CASSRSGTNTGELFF; CDR3nt: TGTGCCAGCTCACGGAGCGGGACGAACACCGGGGAGCTGTTTTTT
abundance: -; j_gene: TRBJ1-2; v_gene: TRBV9; d_gene: -; CDR3aa: CASSVFDRTSNYGYTF; CDR3nt: TGTGCCAGCAGCGTATTCGACAGGACCTCTAACTATGGCTACACCTTC
abundance: -; j_gene: TRBJ2-7; v_gene: TRBV28; d_gene: TRBD1; CDR3aa: CASTVGTGPYEQYF; CDR3nt: TGTGCCAGCACCGTGGGGACAGGACCCTACGAGCAGTACTTC
abundance: -; j_gene: TRBJ1-2; v_gene: TRBV2; d_gene: TRBD1; CDR3aa: CASRGQGKTYGYTF; CDR3nt: TGTGCCAGCAGAGGACAGGGTAAAACCTATGGCTACACCTTC
abundance: once; j_gene: TRBJ2-7; v_gene: TRBV18; d_gene: -; CDR3aa: CASSSKTGVYEQYF; CDR3nt: TGTGCCAGCTCATCGAAGACAGGCGTCTACGAGCAGTACTTC
abundance: -; j_gene: TRBJ2-7; v_gene: TRBV5-1; d_gene: -; CDR3aa: CASSVSFSEQYF; CDR3nt: TGCGCCAGCAGCGTGAGCTTTTCCGAGCAGTACTTC
abundance: -; j_gene: TRBJ2-5; v_gene: TRBV5-6; d_gene: -; CDR3aa: CASSRQGGETQYF; CDR3nt: TGTGCCAGCAGTCGGCAGGGGGGGGAGACCCAGTACTTC
abundance: -; j_gene: TRBJ1-1; v_gene: TRBV6-6; d_gene: TRBD1; CDR3aa: CASSYLHQGDTEAFF; CDR3nt: TGTGCCAGCAGTTACTTGCACCAGGGGGACACTGAAGCTTTCTTT
abundance: -; j_gene: TRBJ2-3; v_gene: TRBV27; d_gene: TRBD1; CDR3aa: CASSWTGVSTDTQYF; CDR3nt: TGTGCCAGCAGCTGGACAGGGGTGAGCACAGATACGCAGTATTTT
abundance: once; j_gene: TRBJ2-4; v_gene: TRBV18; d_gene: -; CDR3aa: CASSDSRSIAKNIQYF; CDR3nt: TGTGCCAGCTCGGATTCCAGGAGCATAGCCAAAAACATTCAGTACTTC
abundance: -; j_gene: TRBJ1-2; v_gene: TRBV5-6; d_gene: -; CDR3aa: CASSLVWGGNYGYTF; CDR3nt: TGTGCCAGCAGCTTGGTTTGGGGGGGGAACTATGGCTACACCTTC
abundance: -; j_gene: TRBJ1-2; v_gene: TRBV28; d_gene: -; CDR3aa: CASSFGGDGYTF; CDR3nt: TGTGCCAGCAGTTTTGGGGGGGACGGCTACACCTTC
abundance: -; j_gene: TRBJ1-2; v_gene: TRBV7-8; d_gene: -; CDR3aa: CASSSRAGSNYGYTF; CDR3nt: TGTGCCAGCAGCTCCCGGGCCGGATCTAACTATGGCTACACCTTC
abundance: -; j_gene: TRBJ2-7; v_gene: TRBV5-1; d_gene: TRBD1; CDR3aa: CASSIGQVFDEQYF; CDR3nt: TGCGCCAGCAGCATCGGACAGGTTTTCGACGAGCAGTACTTC
abundance: -; j_gene: TRBJ2-7; v_gene: TRBV18; d_gene: -; CDR3aa: CASSPSWDASYEQYF; CDR3nt: TGTGCCAGCTCACCGTCATGGGATGCCTCCTACGAGCAGTACTTC
abundance: -; j_gene: TRBJ1-5; v_gene: TRBV28; d_gene: TRBD1; CDR3aa: CASSLNGRGGAGPQHF; CDR3nt: TGTGCCAGCAGTTTAAATGGGCGAGGGGGCGCGGGGCCCCAGCATTTT
abundance: -; j_gene: TRBJ1-2; v_gene: TRBV28; d_gene: -; CDR3aa: CASSFGGANYGYTF; CDR3nt: TGTGCCAGCAGTTTCGGAGGGGCTAACTATGGCTACACCTTC
abundance: -; j_gene: TRBJ2-3; v_gene: TRBV15; d_gene: -; CDR3aa: CATSRDPSTDTQYF; CDR3nt: TGTGCCACCAGCAGAGATCCCAGTACAGATACGCAGTATTTT
abundance: -; j_gene: TRBJ2-7; v_gene: TRBV5-1; d_gene: TRBD1; CDR3aa: CASRPGQGADYEQYF; CDR3nt: TGCGCCAGCAGGCCGGGACAGGGGGCCGACTACGAGCAGTACTTC